This TCR beta chain was sequenced in a study of T cell responses to AZD1222 COVID-19 vaccine. Notes on this clone: Its antigen is unidentified.

Sequenced by immunoSEQ multiplex PCR; TCRdb stores in-frame clones only, minus some. The data contain 100,000 to 150,000 clones, 88% of them singletons. The J segment lost 2 bases and the V segment lost 6 bases, leaving 7 bases of the junction unmatched. The CDR3 has 16 residues. Germline-derived CDR1 and CDR2 are LGHDT and YNNKEL (reference sequence). Study-wide findings and caveats: Sampled repertoires all dated from after the peak T cell response. Only 5 or 6 individuals given AZD1222 were seropositive at baseline. Dominant CD4 TCR responses targeted spike regions 160-218 and 743-854. Two AZD1222 administrations were followed by greater Spike-specific TCR breadth and depth.

This sequence was found in an adult in good health. This specimen was peripheral blood, taken on day 0 of AZD1222 vaccination. The chain uses TRBV3-1 (or the pseudogene TRBV3-2) and TRBJ1-2; 12 nucleotides line up with TRBD1. CDR3 amino acids: CASSKAGTGGNYGYTF. DNA of the CDR3: TGTGCCAGCAGTAAAGCAGGGACAGGGGGCAACTATGGCTACACCTTC.